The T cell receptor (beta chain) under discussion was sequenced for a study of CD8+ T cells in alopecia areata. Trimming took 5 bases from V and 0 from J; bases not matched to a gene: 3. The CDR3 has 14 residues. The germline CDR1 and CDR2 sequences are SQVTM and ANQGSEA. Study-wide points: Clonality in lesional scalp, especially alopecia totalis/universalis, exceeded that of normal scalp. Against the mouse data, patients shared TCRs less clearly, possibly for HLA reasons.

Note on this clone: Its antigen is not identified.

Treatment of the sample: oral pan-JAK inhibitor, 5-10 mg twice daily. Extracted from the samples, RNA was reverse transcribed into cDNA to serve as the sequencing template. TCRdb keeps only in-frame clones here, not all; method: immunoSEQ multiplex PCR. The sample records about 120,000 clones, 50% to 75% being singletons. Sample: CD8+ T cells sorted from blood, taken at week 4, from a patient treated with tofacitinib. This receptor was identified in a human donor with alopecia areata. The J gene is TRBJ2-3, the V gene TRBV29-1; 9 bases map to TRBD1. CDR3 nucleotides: TGCAGCGTTCAGGACAGGGGAAGCACAGATACGCAGTATTTT. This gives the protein CSVQDRGSTDTQYF.